What follows is one TCR beta chain and its context. The antigen remains undetermined. Using immunoSEQ multiplex PCR, the repertoire was profiled, and TCRdb retains in-frame clones only, with some absent. Here the sample spans 120,000 to 150,000 clones, approximately 90% being singletons. The data were obtained in a study of cytotoxic CD8 clonotypes in ibrutinib-treated CLL. Study summary: Among patients, around 25 responded partially and 2 completely; around 14 then stayed remitted and around twelve progressed after median roughly 68 months.

Study findings and constraints: Sampling schedules were unmatched across sustained-remission and progressing patients. Few clonotypes were public, and these shrank or held steady under treatment.

This TCR was sampled from a human donor with chronic lymphocytic leukemia. The sample in question was PBMCs, obtained after 12 months of ibrutinib treatment.

CDR3 residues: CASSIGRVTDTQYF. In DNA, the CDR3 is TGTGCCAGCTCTATTGGCAGGGTCACAGATACGCAGTATTTT. The J gene is TRBJ2-3, the V gene TRBV7-3, with a possible D match to TRBD1 (5 bases). CDR3 size: 14 residues. Per the germline V gene, CDR1 is SGHTA and CDR2 is FQGTGA. V lost 8 bases to trimming and J lost 2 bases, with 14 bases between them.